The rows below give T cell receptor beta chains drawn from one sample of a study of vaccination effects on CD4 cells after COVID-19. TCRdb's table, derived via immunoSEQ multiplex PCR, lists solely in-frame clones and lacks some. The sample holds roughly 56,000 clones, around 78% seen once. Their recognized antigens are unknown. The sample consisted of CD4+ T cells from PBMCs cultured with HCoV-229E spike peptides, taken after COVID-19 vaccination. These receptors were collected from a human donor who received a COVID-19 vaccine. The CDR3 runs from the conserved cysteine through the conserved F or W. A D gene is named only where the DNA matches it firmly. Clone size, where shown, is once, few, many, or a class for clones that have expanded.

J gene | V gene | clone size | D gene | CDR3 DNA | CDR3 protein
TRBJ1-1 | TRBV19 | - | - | TGTGCCAGTAGTTCAATAGACCGCTTGAACACTGAAGCTTTCTTT | CASSSIDRLNTEAFF
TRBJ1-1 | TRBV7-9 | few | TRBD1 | TGTGCCAGCAGCTTTACAGGGGACTCCTCAGAAGCTTTCTTT | CASSFTGDSSEAFF
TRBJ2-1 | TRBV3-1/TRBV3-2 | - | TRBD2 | TGTGCCAGCAGCCTCGGGACTAGCGGGGTTGAGCAGTTCTTC | CASSLGTSGVEQFF
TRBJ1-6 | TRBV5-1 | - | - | TGCGCCAGCAGCTTGGGGGGCTTAAATTCACCCCTCCACTTT | CASSLGGLNSPLHF
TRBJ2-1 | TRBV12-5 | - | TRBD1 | TGTGCTAGTGGTCCGGAAGGACAGGGGACCCACAATGAGCAGTTCTTC | CASGPEGQGTHNEQFF
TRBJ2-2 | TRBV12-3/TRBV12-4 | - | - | TGTGCCAGCAGTTTAGGCACCGGGGAGCTGTTTTTT | CASSLGTGELFF
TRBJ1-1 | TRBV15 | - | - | TGTGCCACCAGCAGAGATCAAGGGGGAGTGGGTGAAGCTTTCTTT | CATSRDQGGVGEAFF
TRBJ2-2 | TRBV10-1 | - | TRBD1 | TGCGCCAGCAGTGACGCCAGGGGGCACACCGGGGAGCTGTTTTTT | CASSDARGHTGELFF
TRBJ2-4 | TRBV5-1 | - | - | TGCGCCAGCAGCTTGTCGACGGAAAACATTCAGTACTTC | CASSLSTENIQYF
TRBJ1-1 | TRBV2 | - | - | TGTGCCAGCAGGAAACAGGGTCTGAGCACTGAAGCTTTCTTT | CASRKQGLSTEAFF
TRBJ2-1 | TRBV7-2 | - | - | TGTGCCAGCAGCCCAATGTCCGGGTCCTTACAAACTTACAATGAGCAGTTCTTC | CASSPMSGSLQTYNEQFF
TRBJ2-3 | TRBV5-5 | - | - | TGTGCCAGCAGCTTACAGAGCACAGATACGCAGTATTTT | CASSLQSTDTQYF
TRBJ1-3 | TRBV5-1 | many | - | TGCGCCAGCAGCCTCGGCCGGGACACGTTCTCTGGAAACACCATATATTTT | CASSLGRDTFSGNTIYF
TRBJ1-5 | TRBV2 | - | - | TGTGCCAGCAGCCGGAGCAATCAGCCCCAGCATTTT | CASSRSNQPQHF
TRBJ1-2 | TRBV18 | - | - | TGTGCCAGCTCATCCTCTGACGCTGATGGCTACACCTTC | CASSSSDADGYTF
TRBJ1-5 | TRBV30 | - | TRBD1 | TGTGCCTGGGGACAGGGTGGGTATCAGCCCCAGCATTTT | CAWGQGGYQPQHF
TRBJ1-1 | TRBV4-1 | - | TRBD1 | TGCGCCAGCAGCCGCCGTGTTCTCGGGACAGGGAAAGGGGTCAACACTGAAGCTTTCTTT | CASSRRVLGTGKGVNTEAFF
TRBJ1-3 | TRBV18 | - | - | TGTGCCAGCTCACCGCAATTACAGGGATACTCTGGAAACACCATATATTTT | CASSPQLQGYSGNTIYF
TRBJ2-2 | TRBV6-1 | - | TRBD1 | TGTGCCAGCGAAAGACAGGGGGGAACCACCGGGGAGCTGTTTTTT | CASERQGGTTGELFF
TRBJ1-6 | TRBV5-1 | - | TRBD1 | TGCGCCAGCAGCTTGACAGGGGAATCGGATTCACCCCTCCACTTT | CASSLTGESDSPLHF
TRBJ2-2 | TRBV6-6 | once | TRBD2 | TGTGCCAGCAGTCGACTAGCGGGGGCCGCCGGAGCCTACTCCGGGGAGCTGTTTTTT | CASSRLAGAAGAYSGELFF
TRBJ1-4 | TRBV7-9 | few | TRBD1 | TGTGCCACCCGACAGGGGGCAAGAGAAAAACTGTTTTTT | CATRQGAREKLFF
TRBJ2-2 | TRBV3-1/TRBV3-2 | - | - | TGTGCCAGCAGCCAAGAAAATCTAGCAGGGGTGTCCGGGGAGCTGTTTTTT | CASSQENLAGVSGELFF
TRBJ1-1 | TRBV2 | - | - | TGTGCCAGCAGTTGGGGCGGAAAGGACACTGAAGCTTTCTTT | CASSWGGKDTEAFF
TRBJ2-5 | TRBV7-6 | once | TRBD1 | TGTGCCAGCAGCATAAACTCAGGGGGCCCAGAGACCCAGTACTTC | CASSINSGGPETQYF
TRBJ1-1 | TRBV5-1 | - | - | TGCGCCAGCCGCTTGGGGGGAGGAAGCACTGAAGCTTTCTTT | CASRLGGGSTEAFF
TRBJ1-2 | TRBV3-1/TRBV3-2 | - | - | TGTGCCAGCAGCTCCGGCACGGATGGCTACACCTTC | CASSSGTDGYTF
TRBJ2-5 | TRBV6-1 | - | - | TGTGCCAGCAGTGAAAATCTGGTGGAAGAGACCCAGTACTTC | CASSENLVEETQYF
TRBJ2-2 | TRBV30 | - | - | TGTGCCTGGAGTGCATCAGAGGGCGGGGAGCTGTTTTTT | CAWSASEGGELFF
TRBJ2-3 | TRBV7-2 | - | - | TGTGCCAGCAGCTTAAGATGGGCCCATAGCACAGATACGCAGTATTTT | CASSLRWAHSTDTQYF
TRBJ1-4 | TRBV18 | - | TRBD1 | TGTGCCAGCTCACCCGGGACAGGGGATGAAAAACTGTTTTTT | CASSPGTGDEKLFF
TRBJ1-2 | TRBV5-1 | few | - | TGCGCCAGCAGCTTGGAAACAGGGCGGACCTATGGCTACACCTTC | CASSLETGRTYGYTF
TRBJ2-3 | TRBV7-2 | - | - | TGTGCCAGCATCCTTAGGGTCGGGGCAGATACGCAGTATTTT | CASILRVGADTQYF
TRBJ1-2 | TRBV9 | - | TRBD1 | TGTGCCAGCAGCAGAGACAGGGGGCCATGGAACTATGGCTACACCTTC | CASSRDRGPWNYGYTF
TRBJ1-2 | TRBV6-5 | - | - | TGTGCCAGCAGTTACCAACCCACGCGAGATTATGGCTACACCTTC | CASSYQPTRDYGYTF
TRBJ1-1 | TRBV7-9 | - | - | TGTGCCAGCAGCTTAGCCCCGTCAGGGGCTAAGAACACTGAAGCTTTCTTT | CASSLAPSGAKNTEAFF
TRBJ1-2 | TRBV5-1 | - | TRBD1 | TGCGCCAGCAGCGAGGGGACAGGGACCGTCTATGGCTACACCTTC | CASSEGTGTVYGYTF
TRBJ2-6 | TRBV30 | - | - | TGTGCCTGGAGTAGGGCGGGGTCCATTGCCTCTGGGGCCAACGTCCTGACTTTC | CAWSRAGSIASGANVLTF
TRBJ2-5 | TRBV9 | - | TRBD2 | TGTGCCAGCAGCGAGGCCCCTCTGAGCGGGGTTAGAGAGACCCAGTACTTC | CASSEAPLSGVRETQYF
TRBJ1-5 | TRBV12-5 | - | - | TGTGCTAGTGGTTTGTTGGACCTTGGGAATCAGCCCCAGCATTTT | CASGLLDLGNQPQHF
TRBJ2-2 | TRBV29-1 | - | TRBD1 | TGCAGCGCTGGACAGGGGATGGCCGGGGAGCTGTTTTTT | CSAGQGMAGELFF